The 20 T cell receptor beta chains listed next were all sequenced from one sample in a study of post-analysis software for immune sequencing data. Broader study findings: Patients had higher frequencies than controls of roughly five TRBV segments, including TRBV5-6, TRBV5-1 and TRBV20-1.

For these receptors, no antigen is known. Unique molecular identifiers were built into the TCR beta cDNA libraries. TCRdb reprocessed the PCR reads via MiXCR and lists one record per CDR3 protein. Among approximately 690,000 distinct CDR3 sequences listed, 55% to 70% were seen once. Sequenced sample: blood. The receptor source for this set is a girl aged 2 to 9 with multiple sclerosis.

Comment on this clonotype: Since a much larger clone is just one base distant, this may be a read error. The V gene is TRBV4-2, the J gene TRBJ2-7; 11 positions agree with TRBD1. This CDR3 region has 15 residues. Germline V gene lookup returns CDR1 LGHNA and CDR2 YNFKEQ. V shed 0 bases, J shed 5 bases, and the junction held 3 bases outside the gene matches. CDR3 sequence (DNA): TGTGCCAGCAGCCAAGAGAGGACAGGGGGCGACGAGCAGTACTTC. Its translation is CASSQERTGGDEQYF.

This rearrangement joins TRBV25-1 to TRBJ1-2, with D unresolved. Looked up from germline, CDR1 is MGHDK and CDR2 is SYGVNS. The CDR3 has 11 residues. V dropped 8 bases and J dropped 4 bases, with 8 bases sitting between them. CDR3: CASQKAYGYTF. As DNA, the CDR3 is TGTGCCAGCCAGAAGGCCTATGGCTACACCTTC.

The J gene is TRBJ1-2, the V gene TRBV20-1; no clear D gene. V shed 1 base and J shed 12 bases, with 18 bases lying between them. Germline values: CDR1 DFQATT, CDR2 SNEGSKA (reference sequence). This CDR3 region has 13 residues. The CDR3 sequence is CSARVTVSSTHTF. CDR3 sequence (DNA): TGCAGTGCTAGAGTAACGGTCAGCTCAACCCACACCTTC.

The CDR3 coding sequence is TGCAGTGCTAGGGGCGGGGGGGCCGGAGAGCAGTTCTTC. Amino acids: CSARGGGAGEQFF. V gene TRBV20-1 combines with J gene TRBJ2-1; the match to TRBD2 covers 9 bases. The V segment lost 3 bases and the J segment 10 bases; nucleotides outside the gene matches: 7. This CDR3 comprises 13 residues. CDR1 and CDR2 (germline): DFQATT, SNEGSKA (reference sequence).

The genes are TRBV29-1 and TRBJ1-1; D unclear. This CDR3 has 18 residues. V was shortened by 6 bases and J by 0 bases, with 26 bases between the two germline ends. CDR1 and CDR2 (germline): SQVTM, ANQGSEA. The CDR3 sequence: CSVPDVQGLNTMNTEAFF. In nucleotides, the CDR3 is TGCAGCGTCCCAGATGTACAAGGGCTAAACACCATGAACACTGAAGCTTTCTTT.

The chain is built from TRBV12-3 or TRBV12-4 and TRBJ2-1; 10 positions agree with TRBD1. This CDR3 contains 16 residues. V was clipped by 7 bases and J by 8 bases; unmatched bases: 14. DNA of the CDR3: TGTGCCAGCACCGACGGGGTGGGGACAGGGGTCTATGAGCAGTTCTTC. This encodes CASTDGVGTGVYEQFF.

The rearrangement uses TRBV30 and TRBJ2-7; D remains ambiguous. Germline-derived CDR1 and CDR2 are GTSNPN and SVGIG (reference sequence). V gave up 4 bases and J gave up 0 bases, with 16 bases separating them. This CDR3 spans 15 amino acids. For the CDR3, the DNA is TGTGCCTGGACCCCCGAGGACCTTTTCTCCTACGAGCAGTACTTC. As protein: CAWTPEDLFSYEQYF.

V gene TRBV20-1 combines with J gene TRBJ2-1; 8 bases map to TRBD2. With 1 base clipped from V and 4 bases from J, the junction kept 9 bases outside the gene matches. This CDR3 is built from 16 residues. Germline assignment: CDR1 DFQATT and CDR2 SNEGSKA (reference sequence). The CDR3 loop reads CSARAPGLVGYNEQFF. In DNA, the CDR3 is TGCAGTGCTAGAGCTCCGGGACTAGTGGGATACAATGAGCAGTTCTTC.

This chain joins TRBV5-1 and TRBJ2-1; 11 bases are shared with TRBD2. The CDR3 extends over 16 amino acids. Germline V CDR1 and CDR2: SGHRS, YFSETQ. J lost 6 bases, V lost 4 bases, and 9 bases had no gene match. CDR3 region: CASSLPGTSGTNEQFF. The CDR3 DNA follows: TGCGCCAGCAGCCTCCCCGGGACTAGCGGAACCAATGAGCAGTTCTTC. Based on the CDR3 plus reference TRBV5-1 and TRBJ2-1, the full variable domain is KAGVTQTPRYLIKTRGQQVTLSCSPISGHRSVSWYQQTPGQGLQFLFEYFSETQRNKGNFPGRFSGRQFSNSRSEMNVSTLELGDSALYLCASSLPGTSGTNEQFFGPGTRLTVL.

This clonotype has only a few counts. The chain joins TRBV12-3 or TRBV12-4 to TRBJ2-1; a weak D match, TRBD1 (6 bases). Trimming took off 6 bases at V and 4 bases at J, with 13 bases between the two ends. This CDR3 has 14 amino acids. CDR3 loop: CASRQNRVYNEQFF. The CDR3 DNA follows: TGTGCCAGCAGGCAGAACAGGGTTTACAATGAGCAGTTCTTC.

Here the CDR3 reads CASSLFIERGFAGELFF. The CDR3 nucleotides are TGTGCCAGCAGTTTATTCATCGAGCGGGGGTTCGCCGGGGAGCTGTTTTTT. The rearrangement links TRBV12-3 or TRBV12-4 to TRBJ2-2, with 8 bases aligning to TRBD2. V trimming: 2 bases; J trimming: 6 bases; junction bases outside the gene matches: 11. The CDR3 sequence is 17 residues long.

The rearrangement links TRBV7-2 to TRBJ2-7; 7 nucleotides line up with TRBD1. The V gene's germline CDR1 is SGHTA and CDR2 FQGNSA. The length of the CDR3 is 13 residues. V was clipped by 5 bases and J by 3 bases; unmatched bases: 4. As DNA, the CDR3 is TGTGCCAGCAGCCGGGGACAGAACTACGAGCAGTACTTC. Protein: CASSRGQNYEQYF.

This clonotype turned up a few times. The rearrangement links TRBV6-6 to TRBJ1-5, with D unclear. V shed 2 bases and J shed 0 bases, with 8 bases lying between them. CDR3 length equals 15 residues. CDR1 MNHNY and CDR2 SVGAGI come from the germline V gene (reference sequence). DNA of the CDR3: TGTGCCAGCAGTTACGGGATAAATAGCAATCAGCCCCAGCATTTT. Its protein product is CASSYGINSNQPQHF.

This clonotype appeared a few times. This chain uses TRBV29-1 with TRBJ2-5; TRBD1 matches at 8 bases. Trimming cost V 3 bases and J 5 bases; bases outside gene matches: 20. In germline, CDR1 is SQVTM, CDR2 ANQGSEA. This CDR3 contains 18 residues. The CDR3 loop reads CSVELDRGQGEIVETQYF. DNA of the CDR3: TGCAGCGTTGAGCTTGACAGGGGCCAAGGAGAGATCGTGGAGACCCAGTACTTC.

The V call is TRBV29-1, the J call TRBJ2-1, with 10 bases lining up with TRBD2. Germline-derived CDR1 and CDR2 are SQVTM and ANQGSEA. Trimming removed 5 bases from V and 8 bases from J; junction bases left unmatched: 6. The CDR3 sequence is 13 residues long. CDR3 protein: CSVLSSGSHEQFF. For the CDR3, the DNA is TGCAGCGTTTTGTCTAGCGGGAGTCATGAGCAGTTCTTC.

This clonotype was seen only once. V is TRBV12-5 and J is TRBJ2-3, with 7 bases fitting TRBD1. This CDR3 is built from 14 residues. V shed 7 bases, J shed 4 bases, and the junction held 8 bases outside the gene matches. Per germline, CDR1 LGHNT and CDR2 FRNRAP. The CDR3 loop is CASAQQGVPDTQYF. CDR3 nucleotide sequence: TGTGCTAGTGCCCAGCAGGGGGTACCAGATACGCAGTATTTT.

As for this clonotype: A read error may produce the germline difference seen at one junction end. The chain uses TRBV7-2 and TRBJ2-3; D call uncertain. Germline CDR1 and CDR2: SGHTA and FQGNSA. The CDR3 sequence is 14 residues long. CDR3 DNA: TGTGCCGGCAGCACAAAGCCCTTAACAGATACGCAGTATTTT. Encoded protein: CAGSTKPLTDTQYF.

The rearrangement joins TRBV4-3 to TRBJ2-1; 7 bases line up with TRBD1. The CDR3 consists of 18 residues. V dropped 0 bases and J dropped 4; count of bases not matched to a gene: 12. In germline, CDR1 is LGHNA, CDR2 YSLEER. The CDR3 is CASSQDQIGTDGYNEQFF. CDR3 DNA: TGCGCCAGCAGCCAAGATCAAATCGGGACAGATGGATACAATGAGCAGTTCTTC.

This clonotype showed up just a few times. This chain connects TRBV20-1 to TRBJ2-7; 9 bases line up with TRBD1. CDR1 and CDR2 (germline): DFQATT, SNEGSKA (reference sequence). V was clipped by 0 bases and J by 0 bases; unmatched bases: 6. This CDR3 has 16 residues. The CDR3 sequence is CSARDWDRADSYEQYF. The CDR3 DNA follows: TGCAGTGCTAGAGATTGGGACAGGGCGGACTCCTACGAGCAGTACTTC.

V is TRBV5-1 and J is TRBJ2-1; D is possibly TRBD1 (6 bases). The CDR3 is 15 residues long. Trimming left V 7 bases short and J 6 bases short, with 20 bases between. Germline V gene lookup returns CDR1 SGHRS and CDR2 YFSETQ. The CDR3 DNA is TGCGCCAGCGCAGGGGCCCCAGTAGCCTTCAATGAGCAGTTCTTC. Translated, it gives CASAGAPVAFNEQFF.